This TCR beta chain was identified in a study of blood T cell repertoires in COVID-19. In the study overall: The United States, Italy and Spain were the sources of the acute and convalescent COVID-19 samples.

Original processing methods: Nucleated cell counts were estimated from reference gene primer amplification. Generated by immunoSEQ multiplex PCR, the TCRdb table keeps only in-frame clones and is missing some. The V and J calls and clone size are taken from that table; D and trimming were inferred from the DNA. Among 240,000 or so clones listed, just under 85% were seen once. The material sequenced was peripheral blood. This clonotype was obtained from a woman of 80 years or more with acute or convalescent COVID-19.

In nucleotides, the CDR3 is TGTGCCAGCAGCTCCGGGACAGGGTACCAAGAGACCCAGTACTTC. This gives the protein CASSSGTGYQETQYF. The rearrangement joins TRBV7-9 to TRBJ2-5; 9 bases line up with TRBD1. V shed 4 bases and J 0 bases; nucleotides not matched to a gene: 3. Germline CDR1 and CDR2: SEHNR and FQNEAQ (reference sequence). The CDR3 totals 15 residues.